This TCR beta chain was recovered during a study of CD8+CD57+ T cells in acquired aplastic anemia. Trimming removed 5 bases from V and 13 bases from J, with 23 bases in between. The length of the CDR3 is 14 residues. The germline CDR1 and CDR2 sequences are LNHDA and SQIVND (reference sequence). Patients chosen for sequencing had CD8+CD57+ cells that had expanded, as shown by flow cytometry. Genomic DNA templated the TCR beta VDJ and CDR3 profiling. One entry per CDR3 protein, called by TCRdb with MiXCR from the reads. The repertoire holds about 40,000 distinct CDR3 sequences, with roughly 63% as singletons.

Sequenced: sorted CD4+, CD8+, or CD8+CD57+ T cells (not recorded which) from PBMCs. This clonotype originated in a human donor with aplastic anemia. V usage is TRBV19 and J usage is TRBJ2-5; D gene ambiguous. CDR3 in DNA: TGTGCCAGTAGTCCGCCGAATGGGCAAGAGGCCCGGTACTTC. Its translation: CASSPPNGQEARYF.